The source of this TCR beta chain is a study of Ad26.COV2.S vaccination and SARS-CoV-2 variants. Treatment here: about 20 received Ad26.COV2.S at low or high dose, single or two shots; several received placebo; per-sample allocation not given. The investigators took samples on day 63 after the first vaccine or placebo injection. In germline, CDR1 is MNHNS, CDR2 SASEGT. This CDR3 is 15 amino acids long. Trimming removed 2 bases at V and 2 bases at J, with 7 bases between. Profiling relied on immunoSEQ multiplex PCR, and the TCRdb table lists in-frame clones only, not all of them. The table shows about 430,000 clones, with 80% to 95% occurring only once.

The gene calls are TRBV6-1 and TRBJ2-6, with a possible D match to TRBD1 (5 bases). The sample here was peripheral blood, taken in a trial of Ad26.COV2.S vaccine versus placebo. The TCR comes from a person between 18 and 65 years old who received the Ad26.COV2.S COVID-19 vaccine or a placebo. The CDR3 loop reads CASSEQGTGANVLTF. The CDR3 DNA is TGTGCCAGCAGTGAACAGGGCACTGGGGCCAACGTCCTGACTTTC.